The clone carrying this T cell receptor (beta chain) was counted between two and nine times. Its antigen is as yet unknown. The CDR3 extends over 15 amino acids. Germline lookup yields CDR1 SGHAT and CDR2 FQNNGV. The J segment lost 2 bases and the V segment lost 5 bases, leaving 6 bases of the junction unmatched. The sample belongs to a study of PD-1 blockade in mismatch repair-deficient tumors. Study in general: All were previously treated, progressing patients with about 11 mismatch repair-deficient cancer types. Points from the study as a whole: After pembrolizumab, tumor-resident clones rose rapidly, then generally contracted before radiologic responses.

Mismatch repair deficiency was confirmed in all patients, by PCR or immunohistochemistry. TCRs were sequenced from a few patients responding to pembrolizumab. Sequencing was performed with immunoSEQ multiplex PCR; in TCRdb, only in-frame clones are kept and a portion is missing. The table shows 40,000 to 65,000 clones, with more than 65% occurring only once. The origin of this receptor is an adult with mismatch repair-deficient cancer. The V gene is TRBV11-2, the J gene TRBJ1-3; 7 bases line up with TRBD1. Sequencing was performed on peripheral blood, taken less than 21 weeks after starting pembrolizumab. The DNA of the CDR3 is TGTGCCAGCAGCGGCTGGGACAGCCCTGGAAACACCATATATTTT. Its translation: CASSGWDSPGNTIYF.